The entry below gives a single T cell receptor beta chain sequence along with its context. Germline V lookup: CDR1 SNHLY, CDR2 FYNNEI. This CDR3 is built from 12 residues. V was shortened by 5 bases and J by 5 bases, with 6 bases between the two germline ends. As originally analysed: Amplified reference gene primers provided the basis for estimating nucleated cell counts. Assay used: immunoSEQ multiplex PCR; TCRdb lists only in-frame clones, some missing. V and J calls plus clone size are reproduced from that table; the DNA served to infer D and trimming. The table has 150,000 to 200,000 clones, roughly 90% seen once; the top ten hold approximately 0.56%. This entry comes from a study of blood T cell repertoires in COVID-19. Turning to the study itself: Whether acute or convalescent, the COVID-19 samples came from the United States, Italy and Spain. The analysed material was cDNA or gDNA that came from T cells, B-cell-depleted T cells, or PBMCs.

The V call is TRBV2, the J call TRBJ2-2, with D maybe TRBD1 (5 bases). The TCR comes from a man in his fifties with acute or convalescent COVID-19. Sequenced input: peripheral blood. CDR3 coding DNA: TGTGCCAGCAGTAAGGGGACCGGGGAGCTGTTTTTT. Its protein product is CASSKGTGELFF.